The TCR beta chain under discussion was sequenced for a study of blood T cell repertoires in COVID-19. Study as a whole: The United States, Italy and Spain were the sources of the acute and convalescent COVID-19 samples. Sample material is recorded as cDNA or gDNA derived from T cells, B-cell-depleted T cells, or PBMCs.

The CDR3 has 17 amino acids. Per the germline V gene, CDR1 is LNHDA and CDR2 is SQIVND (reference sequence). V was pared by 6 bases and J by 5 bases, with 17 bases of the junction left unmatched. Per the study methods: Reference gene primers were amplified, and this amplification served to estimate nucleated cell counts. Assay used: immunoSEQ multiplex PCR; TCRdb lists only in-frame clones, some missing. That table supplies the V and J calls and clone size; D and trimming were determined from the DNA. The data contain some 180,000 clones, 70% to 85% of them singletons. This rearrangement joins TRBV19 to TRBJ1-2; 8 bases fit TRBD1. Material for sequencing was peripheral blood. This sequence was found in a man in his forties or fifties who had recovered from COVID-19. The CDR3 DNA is TGTGCCAGTAGCTCCGAGGGACAGGCTATATTTGGATATGGCTACACCTTC. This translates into CASSSEGQAIFGYGYTF.